Listed below are T cell receptor beta chains from one sample, sequenced in a study of vaccination effects on CD4 cells after COVID-19. Produced via immunoSEQ multiplex PCR; TCRdb's table is partial and in-frame only. Seen here are 71,000 or so clones, approximately 79% observed once, and the top ten hold 4%. Their recognized antigens are unknown. Sample: CD4+ T cells from PBMCs cultured with HCoV-OC43 spike peptides, taken before COVID-19 vaccination. The source is a human donor who received a COVID-19 vaccine. CDR3s include the opening cysteine and the closing phenylalanine or tryptophan. Each record gives: V gene, J gene, CDR3 length, clone size, CDR3 protein. Size tells how often a clone was seen (once, few, many) or the class of an expanded clone, and some rows leave it out.

TRBV4-1	TRBJ2-3	15	few	CASSQVAGSTDTQYF
TRBV2	TRBJ2-6	14	NA	CAGGQGSGANVLTF
TRBV5-1	TRBJ1-3	15	NA	CASSYWESSGNTIYF
TRBV10-3	TRBJ2-1	13	NA	CAINRQETNEQFF
TRBV3-1/TRBV3-2	TRBJ2-3	16	few	CASSQGPGQGTDTQYF
TRBV7-9	TRBJ2-6	18	NA	CASSSRDRASSGANVLTF
TRBV5-1	TRBJ1-5	13	NA	CASSLTVDQPQHF
TRBV4-1	TRBJ1-3	17	NA	CASSQVGWGRSGNTIYF
TRBV5-1	TRBJ2-1	15	few	CASSFGTGGYNEQFF
TRBV18	TRBJ2-5	16	NA	CASSQRRTGDQETQYF
TRBV5-1	TRBJ2-3	15	NA	CASSLYGASTDTQYF
TRBV19	TRBJ1-5	15	NA	CASSTVHRSNQPQHF
TRBV24-1	TRBJ2-1	17	few	CATSDPTSRDSYNEQFF
TRBV7-3	TRBJ1-3	17	NA	CASSLKGTGSSGNTIYF
TRBV5-8	TRBJ1-2	13	NA	CASSPGRVYGYTF
TRBV5-1	TRBJ1-4	15	NA	CASSLSGQGNEKLFF
TRBV19	TRBJ1-5	16	NA	CASTKTPQGTNQPQHF
TRBV9	TRBJ1-2	12	NA	CASSDRDSSFEF
TRBV15	TRBJ2-6	18	once	CATSRTSGGASGANVLTF
TRBV24-1	TRBJ1-2	16	NA	CATSDSGDRTNYGYTF
TRBV7-8	TRBJ1-2	16	NA	CASSSSLDRAGYGYTF
TRBV18	TRBJ2-5	14	few	CASSPPGARETQYF
TRBV5-1	TRBJ1-1	13	NA	CASSGDGDTEAFF
TRBV28	TRBJ2-3	12	NA	CASSLWARRQYF
TRBV12-5	TRBJ2-1	15	NA	CASGTDSWTRNEQFF
TRBV11-2	TRBJ1-1	15	few	CASSFTGERDTEAFF
TRBV6-1	TRBJ1-2	15	NA	CASSDPDGANYGYTF
TRBV5-1	TRBJ2-5	16	NA	CASSVTGAALQETQYF
TRBV19	TRBJ1-3	13	NA	CASTRAAGNTIYF
TRBV28	TRBJ1-3	13	NA	CASSFGRGNTIYF
TRBV28	TRBJ1-4	15	NA	CASSSHSATNEKLFF
TRBV7-2	TRBJ2-1	15	few	CASSLGPVAYNEQFF
TRBV5-1	TRBJ1-2	14	NA	CASSLALGNYGYTF
TRBV10-3	TRBJ2-6	18	NA	CAISEAGPWAGGANVLTF
TRBV12-3/TRBV12-4	TRBJ1-1	12	NA	CASSSGTYEAFF
TRBV15	TRBJ2-1	14	NA	CATSRGDRGDEQFF
TRBV7-3	TRBJ2-3	14	NA	CASSLTARTDTQYF
TRBV30	TRBJ2-3	12	NA	CAWGGGRDTQYF
TRBV29-1	TRBJ1-6	15	NA	CSLPQTGLPDSPLHF
TRBV5-1	TRBJ2-5	13	NA	CASSSLEGETQYF
TRBV7-3	TRBJ2-3	13	NA	CASRGGLTDTQYF
TRBV29-1	TRBJ1-1	13	once	CSVRVNKNTEAFF
TRBV5-1	TRBJ2-2	15	NA	CASSPSTGDSGELFF
TRBV5-1	TRBJ2-2	13	NA	CASRPTDTGELFF
TRBV6-5	TRBJ2-2	14	NA	CASRHREGTGELFF
TRBV10-2	TRBJ1-1	14	NA	CASSESNMNTEAFF
TRBV29-1	TRBJ2-5	10	NA	CSAWGETQYF
TRBV7-2	TRBJ2-5	12	NA	CASSTTRETQYF
TRBV2	TRBJ1-4	15	NA	CASRRQGLTNEKLFF
TRBV5-1	TRBJ1-1	14	NA	CASTQGYGDTEAFF
TRBV20-1	TRBJ1-2	13	NA	CSASDGTNYGYTF
TRBV6-2/TRBV6-3	TRBJ1-1	14	NA	CASSYILSNTEAFF
TRBV2	TRBJ1-1	15	NA	CASSENGRVTTEAFF
TRBV4-1	TRBJ1-6	17	few	CASSQGILSSYNSPLHF